What follows describes a single TCR beta chain. Antigen specificity is unknown. The J segment lost 6 bases and the V segment lost 5 bases, leaving 10 bases of the junction unmatched. Germline values: CDR1 SEHNR, CDR2 FQNEAQ (reference sequence). The CDR3 is 15 amino acids. The sample comes from a study of cytomegalovirus exposure and HLA in healthy donors. Study findings and constraints: Researchers had no immune exposure information except CMV serostatus available.

Both 60 Vbeta primers and 13 Jbeta primers went into the PCR. Sequencing was performed with immunoSEQ multiplex PCR; in TCRdb, only in-frame clones are kept and a portion is missing. The sample has about 160,000 clones; around 80% are singletons. This rearrangement joins TRBV7-9 to TRBJ2-3; 8 bases agree with TRBD1. What was sequenced was PBMCs. The sequence was collected from a man aged 45-65 years in good health and CMV-seropositive. This CDR3 is CASSPRTGQWDTQYF. CDR3 bases: TGTGCCAGCAGCCCCCGGACAGGGCAGTGGGATACGCAGTATTTT.